These T cell receptor beta chains were read from a single sample in a study of PD-1 blockade in classical Hodgkin lymphoma. The repertoire was sequenced with immunoSEQ multiplex PCR; TCRdb's copy has only in-frame clones and lacks some. The data contain about 90,000 clones, just over 90% of them singletons. The starting material was peripheral blood mononuclear cells (PBMCs), obtained before the fourth cycle of nivolumab. These receptors all come from a human donor with classical Hodgkin lymphoma. Each CDR3 is given with its conserved first and last residue. Fields, in order: J gene, V gene, CDR3 protein.

TRBJ1-4 | TRBV28 | CASSPPQGSTNEKLFF
TRBJ2-4 | TRBV4-3 | CASSQEALRENIQYF
TRBJ1-2 | TRBV6-5 | CASSYSKDLYGYTF
TRBJ2-3 | TRBV29-1 | CSLRRKRGNTDTQYF
TRBJ2-3 | TRBV7-6 | CASSPLADTQYF
TRBJ1-3 | TRBV9 | CASSVAGTENTIYF
TRBJ1-4 | TRBV7-9 | CASSLATGGLGSEKLFF
TRBJ1-6 | TRBV5-1 | CASSSDTKGSDNSPLHF
TRBJ2-5 | TRBV7-6 | CASSSTGSRTQYF
TRBJ2-3 | TRBV5-1 | CASSKEPSSPTDTQYF
TRBJ2-5 | TRBV7-2 | CASSRDRDETQYF
TRBJ1-4 | TRBV28 | CASSPLQVEIEKLFF
TRBJ1-1 | TRBV25-1 | CASSHRALGTEAFF
TRBJ2-1 | TRBV25-1 | CASSDFSGGGPYNEQFF
TRBJ1-6 | TRBV4-3 | CASSQDRGYNSPLHF
TRBJ1-2 | TRBV30 | CAGEGIYGYTF
TRBJ2-1 | TRBV7-2 | CASSISGTRNNEQFF
TRBJ2-5 | TRBV19 | CASSRSFEPTGGGQETQYF
TRBJ2-7 | TRBV28 | CASSFASSYEQYF
TRBJ1-1 | TRBV7-9 | CASSLALRVNTEAFF